One and the same sample provided the 27 T cell receptor beta chains below, sequenced in a study of blood T cell repertoires in COVID-19. The method was immunoSEQ multiplex PCR; TCRdb's version includes in-frame clones alone and lacks a portion of them. The sample shows roughly 250,000 clones, over 75% of them seen only once. Sequenced: PBMCs or T cells enriched from blood (not recorded which). These receptors were collected from a woman aged 25 to 45 who had recovered from COVID-19.

The chain combines TRBV6-5 with TRBJ1-6; D gene unclear. Germline CDR1 MNHEY, CDR2 SVGAGI. V was cut by 2 bases and J by 5 bases, with 7 bases left in between. This CDR3 has 14 residues. CDR3 sequence reads: CASSYTQNNSPLHF. CDR3 coding DNA: TGTGCCAGCAGTTACACGCAGAATAATTCACCCCTCCACTTT.

The chain joins TRBV10-2 to TRBJ2-1, with 8 bases that match TRBD2. Germline CDR1 reads WSHSY; CDR2 reads SAAADI. The CDR3 covers 15 residues. After removal of 4 bases from V and 6 bases from J, the junction contained 8 bases not matched to a gene. DNA for the CDR3: TGCGCCAGCAGTGGATCCTACCTAGCGGGCAATGAGCAGTTCTTC. As protein: CASSGSYLAGNEQFF.

This clone was counted a few times. The rearrangement uses TRBV2 and TRBJ2-7; 9 nucleotides align to TRBD2. Germline CDR1 is SNHLY and CDR2 is FYNNEI. V lost 2 bases to trimming and J lost 4 bases; unmatched junction nucleotides: 6. This CDR3 is built from 15 residues. The CDR3 sequence: CASSELSSGRYEQYF. The CDR3 bases are TGTGCCAGCAGTGAATTGAGTAGCGGGAGATACGAGCAGTACTTC.

The gene calls are TRBV5-4 and TRBJ2-1; 13 bases align to TRBD2. The V and J ends lost 4 bases and 9 bases, in that order; junction bases with no gene match: 10. The CDR3 length is 16 residues. CDR1 and CDR2 (germline): SGHNT, YYREEE (reference sequence). The CDR3, as DNA: TGTGCCAGCAGCCAACAAAAGGGACTAGCGGGATTTGAGCAGTTCTTC. Encoded protein: CASSQQKGLAGFEQFF.

About this clone itself: Other DNA sequences in the same sample also yield this CDR3. The rearrangement uses TRBV6-1 and TRBJ1-4, with D unclear. There are 15 residues in the CDR3. Germline CDR1 is MNHNS and CDR2 is SASEGT. V was cut by 2 bases and J by 0 bases, with 7 bases left in between. The CDR3 DNA follows: TGTGCCAGCAGTGAATTGACTACAACTAATGAAAAACTGTTTTTT. Protein: CASSELTTTNEKLFF.

This clone was seen a handful of times. The chain couples TRBV28 to TRBJ2-2, with 8 bases lining up with TRBD1. The CDR3 has 14 residues. Germline loops: CDR1 MDHEN, CDR2 SYDVKM. V lost 4 bases and J lost 7; bases outside the gene matches: 5. CDR3 nucleotides: TGTGCCAGCAGTTCGGACAGGGAGGACGGGGAGCTGTTTTTT. Protein: CASSSDREDGELFF.

The chain joins TRBV3-1 (or the pseudogene TRBV3-2) to TRBJ2-1; 8 bases map to TRBD2. V shed 2 bases, J shed 5 bases, and the junction held 5 bases outside the gene matches. The germline CDR1 and CDR2 sequences are LGHDT and YNNKEL (reference sequence). CDR3 size: 15 residues. This CDR3 is CASSQWPSGHNEQFF. The CDR3 region has the DNA TGTGCCAGCAGCCAATGGCCTAGCGGGCACAATGAGCAGTTCTTC.

J is TRBJ2-5 and V is TRBV28, with TRBD2 matching over 13 bases. The length of the CDR3 is 16 residues. Germline loops: CDR1 MDHEN, CDR2 SYDVKM. The ends lost 2 bases at V and 0 bases at J; junction bases unmatched: 0. The CDR3 DNA reads TGTGCCAGCAGTTTAGGGACTAGCGGGGACCAAGAGACCCAGTACTTC. Its protein is CASSLGTSGDQETQYF.

The chain joins TRBV5-5 to TRBJ2-3; the D is unclear. The CDR3 has 11 residues. Per germline, CDR1 SGHKS and CDR2 YYEKEE (reference sequence). V gave up 2 bases and J gave up 5 bases, with 3 bases separating them. The CDR3 coding sequence is TGTGCCAGCAGCTTACTAGATACGCAGTATTTT. It yields the protein CASSLLDTQYF. The whole variable domain, filled in from reference TRBV5-5 and TRBJ2-3, reads DAGVTQSPTHLIKTRGQQVTLRCSPISGHKSVSWYQQVLGQGPQFIFQYYEKEERGRGNFPDRFSARQFPNYSSELNVNALLLGDSALYLCASSLLDTQYFGPGTRLTVL.

V usage is TRBV15 and J usage is TRBJ2-3; a possible D gene is TRBD1 (5 bases). Germline V gene lookup returns CDR1 LNHNV and CDR2 YYDKDF (reference sequence). V was cut by 7 bases and J by 0 bases, with 14 bases left in between. This CDR3 is 15 amino acids long. The CDR3 is CATKATGLSTDTQYF. CDR3 sequence (DNA): TGTGCCACCAAGGCTACAGGTCTCAGCACAGATACGCAGTATTTT.

There are a few counts of this clone. The V gene is TRBV7-9, the J gene TRBJ2-5; 12 bases map to TRBD2. The CDR3 sequence is 18 residues long. V shed 5 bases, J shed 0 bases, and the junction held 10 bases outside the gene matches. Per the germline V gene, CDR1 is SEHNR and CDR2 is FQNEAQ (reference sequence). The CDR3: CASSRPGLAGLYQETQYF. CDR3 in DNA: TGTGCCAGCAGCAGACCGGGACTAGCGGGTTTGTACCAAGAGACCCAGTACTTC. Drawing the rest from reference TRBV7-9 and TRBJ2-5, the complete variable domain is DTGVSQNPRHKITKRGQNVTFRCDPISEHNRLYWYRQTLGQGPEFLTYFQNEAQLEKSRLLSDRFSAERPKGSFSTLEIQRTEQGDSAMYLCASSRPGLAGLYQETQYFGPGTRLLVL.

This chain uses TRBV5-1 with TRBJ1-1; no clear D. Germline assignment: CDR1 SGHRS and CDR2 YFSETQ. V was trimmed by 3 bases and J by 7 bases, leaving 16 bases between them. This CDR3 is built from 14 residues. The CDR3 DNA is TGCGCCAGCAGCTGGATGGGAGGAAGGGATGAAGCTTTCTTT. Its translation: CASSWMGGRDEAFF.

This chain uses TRBV28 with TRBJ1-4; 8 nucleotides match TRBD1. CDR1 and CDR2 from the germline V gene are MDHEN and SYDVKM. The CDR3 sequence is 14 residues long. The V gene end was trimmed by 2 bases and the J gene end by 8 bases; junction bases not matched to a gene: 4. The CDR3 loop is CASSLGQGGEKLFF. Here the CDR3 DNA reads TGTGCCAGCAGTTTAGGACAGGGAGGGGAAAAACTGTTTTTT.

The chain carries TRBV23-1 and TRBJ2-2; 7 nucleotides agree with TRBD1. TRBV23-1 is an open reading frame, and its role is uncertain. This CDR3 contains 14 residues. Losses at the gene ends were 4 bases for V and 5 bases for J; bases not matched to a gene: 4. CDR3 sequence reads: CASSPRGYTGELFF. As DNA, the CDR3 is TGCGCCAGCAGTCCCAGGGGGTATACCGGGGAGCTGTTTTTT.

This clone was observed once. The chain links TRBV30 to TRBJ1-1, with no clear D. Germline V lookup: CDR1 GTSNPN, CDR2 SVGIG (reference sequence). This CDR3 has 13 amino acids. V gave up 2 bases and J gave up 0 bases, with 7 bases separating them. CDR3 in DNA: TGTGCCTGGAGTTCCCAAATGAACACTGAAGCTTTCTTT. Amino acids: CAWSSQMNTEAFF.

The genes are TRBV28 and TRBJ2-2; D possibly corresponds to TRBD1 (5 bases). The CDR3 has 11 amino acids. Germline values: CDR1 MDHEN, CDR2 SYDVKM. Trimming shortened V by 11 bases and J by 4 bases, and 8 bases separated the two germline ends. CDR3 residues: CALGATGELFF. In DNA, the CDR3 is TGTGCCCTTGGGGCCACCGGGGAGCTGTTTTTT.

CDR3 nucleotide sequence: TGTGCCAGCAGTCCTGGCGGGACAGTTCCTTACAATGAGCAGTTCTTC. Residues: CASSPGGTVPYNEQFF. The chain links TRBV28 to TRBJ2-1; TRBD1 is a possible D gene (7 bases). The CDR3 is 16 amino acids. Trimming cost V 5 bases and J 4 bases, with 18 bases left between them. Germline V gene data show CDR1 as MDHEN and CDR2 as SYDVKM.

This sequence joins TRBV27 and TRBJ1-1; 7 bases fit TRBD1. Losses at the gene ends were 8 bases for V and 1 base for J; bases not matched to a gene: 16. Germline V gives CDR1 MNHEY, CDR2 SMNVEV (reference sequence). This CDR3 region has 17 residues. The CDR3 is CASCPFRPGQRNTEAFF. The DNA for the CDR3 is TGTGCCAGCTGCCCTTTCCGACCGGGACAGAGGAACACTGAAGCTTTCTTT.

The chain uses TRBV4-1 and TRBJ1-6; 8 nucleotides agree with TRBD1. Trimming removed 1 base from V and 8 bases from J; junction bases left unmatched: 7. The CDR3 is 16 residues long. CDR1 is MGHRA, CDR2 YSYEKL, per germline. The CDR3 DNA is TGCGCCAGCAGCCAAGCGGACAGGGCTGGTTATTCACCCCTCCACTTT. This translates into CASSQADRAGYSPLHF.

CDR3 residues: CASSFPREGGYTF. Written as DNA, the CDR3 is TGTGCCAGCAGCTTCCCCAGGGAGGGAGGCTACACCTTC. This rearrangement joins TRBV7-9 to TRBJ1-2; perhaps TRBD1 as D (5 bases). V lost 3 bases and J lost 8, with 13 bases in between. The CDR3 sequence is 13 residues long. Germline CDR1 and CDR2: SEHNR and FQNEAQ (reference sequence).

The chain joins TRBV29-1 to TRBJ1-6, with 12 bases identical to TRBD1. Germline CDR1 and CDR2: SQVTM and ANQGSEA. V lost 4 bases, J lost 7 bases, and 5 bases stayed unmatched. CDR3 length equals 15 residues. The CDR3 sequence: CSVAEGQGANSPLHF. The CDR3 nucleotides read TGCAGCGTTGCAGAGGGACAGGGGGCAAATTCACCCCTCCACTTT.

This chain links TRBV13 with TRBJ2-2; the D gene is possibly TRBD1 (5 bases). Germline-derived CDR1 and CDR2 are PRHDT and FYEKMQ (reference sequence). Trimming removed 5 bases from V and 5 bases from J, with 21 bases in between. The CDR3 is made up of 17 amino acids. As DNA, the CDR3 is TGTGCCAGCAGCACCCCTCTCCGACAGATTACTACCGGGGAGCTGTTTTTT. Its translation: CASSTPLRQITTGELFF.

The chain couples TRBV4-2 to TRBJ1-2, with 8 bases aligning to TRBD1. The J segment lost 6 bases and the V segment lost 0 bases, leaving 9 bases of the junction unmatched. Germline CDR1 reads LGHNA; CDR2 reads YNFKEQ. The CDR3 spans 16 residues. CDR3 in DNA: TGTGCCAGCAGCCAAGAAAGGCAGGGGGCTGAGAATGGCTACACCTTC. Translated, it gives CASSQERQGAENGYTF.

The chain links TRBV4-1 to TRBJ1-4; tentatively, D is TRBD1 (6 bases). This CDR3 comprises 16 residues. The V gene lost 4 bases and the J gene lost 12 bases, with 24 bases spanning the gap. Germline V gene data show CDR1 as MGHRA and CDR2 as YSYEKL. The CDR3 sequence: CASSRTKPGGGRELFF. The CDR3 nucleotides are TGCGCCAGCAGCCGCACAAAACCGGGCGGGGGGCGCGAACTGTTTTTT.

The chain couples TRBV29-1 to TRBJ2-7; no reliable D call. CDR1 SQVTM and CDR2 ANQGSEA come from the germline V gene. CDR3 length: 13 amino acids. V was shortened by 2 bases and J by 3 bases, with 11 bases between the two germline ends. The CDR3 DNA reads as TGCAGCGTTGAATCCGGGTCTGACTACGAGCAGTACTTC. It codes for CSVESGSDYEQYF.

Of note for this clone: One junction end does not reproduce the germline sequence, and a read error may be involved. The J gene is TRBJ2-7, the V gene TRBV28; the match to TRBD2 covers 7 bases. The CDR3 is 12 residues long. Germline CDR1 and CDR2: MDHEN and SYDVKM. The CDR3 spells CASSLPGQGGNF. DNA for the CDR3: TGTGCCAGCAGTCTCCCTGGGCAGGGAGGGAACTTC.

The chain couples TRBV6-5 to TRBJ2-7; the match to TRBD1 covers 8 bases. This CDR3 has 13 residues. J gave up 3 bases and V 6 bases, and 4 bases lay outside the gene matches. CDR1 is MNHEY, CDR2 SVGAGI, per germline. The CDR3 sequence: CASSSDRVYEQYF. The CDR3 DNA sequence: TGTGCCAGCAGCTCGGACAGGGTCTACGAGCAGTACTTC.